This T cell receptor beta chain came from a study of T cell repertoires in cytomegalovirus infection. Study overall: Public TCR beta signatures marked donors with CMV infection and the matching HLA.

This clonotype was detected ten times or more. Its target is unknown. Whole-study findings and limits: HLA-C-restricted CMV-specific TCR beta clonotypes were dominant in the ex vivo response. Summed frequency of public TCR beta families distinguished CMV carriers with the relevant HLA.

The CDR3 sequence is 14 residues long. V lost 8 bases, J lost 6 bases, and 8 bases stayed unmatched. CDR1 is SGHTA and CDR2 is FQGNSA in the germline V gene. MiXCR, run by TCRdb on the reads, gives a single entry per CDR3 protein. This table has some 300,000 distinct CDR3 sequences, approximately 8.9% appearing once. This TCR came from a human donor in good health (CMV status not recorded). Some clones in this sample may be carry-over from other donors' samples. The sample comprised PBMCs. The V gene is TRBV7-2, the J gene TRBJ2-1; 9 nucleotides align to TRBD2. DNA for the CDR3: TGTGCCAGCCGGGAGGGCGGGGGGGGCAATGAGCAGTTCTTC. It codes for CASREGGGGNEQFF.